This TCR beta chain was retrieved from a study of response to subunit inactivated influenza vaccine. The CDR3 covers 16 residues. With 0 bases removed from V and 0 bases from J, the gap between germline ends came to 10 bases. The V gene's germline CDR1 is LGHDT and CDR2 YNNKEL (reference sequence). The study's findings and limits: The authors put forward the suggestion that each seasonal influenza vaccination may bring in only a limited number of new T cells.

As to this clonotype: Its specificity is not known.

Each CDR3 protein gets one entry after TCRdb re-called the RT-PCR reads with MiXCR. The sample lists approximately 570,000 distinct CDR3 sequences; 6.5% to 8% were seen once. The V and J genes are TRBV3-1 and TRBJ2-3, with TRBD1 as a possible D gene (5 bases). Material: PBMCs from blood, obtained around 25 months after vaccination. The TCR comes from a man between 50 and 69 years old who received an inactivated influenza vaccine. CDR3 protein: CASSQDQGWSTDTQYF. The CDR3 coding sequence is TGTGCCAGCAGCCAAGATCAGGGATGGAGCACAGATACGCAGTATTTT.